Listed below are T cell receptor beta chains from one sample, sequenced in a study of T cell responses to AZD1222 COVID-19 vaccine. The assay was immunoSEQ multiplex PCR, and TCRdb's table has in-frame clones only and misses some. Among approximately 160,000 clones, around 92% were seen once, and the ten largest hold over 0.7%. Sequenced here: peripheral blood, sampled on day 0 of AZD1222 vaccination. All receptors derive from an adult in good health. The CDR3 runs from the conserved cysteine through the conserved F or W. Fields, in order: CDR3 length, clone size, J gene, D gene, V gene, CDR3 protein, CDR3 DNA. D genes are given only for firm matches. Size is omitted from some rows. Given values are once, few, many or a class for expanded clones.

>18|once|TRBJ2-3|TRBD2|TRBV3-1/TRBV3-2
CASSQERGPIKSTDTQYF
TGTGCCAGCAGCCAGGAGCGGGGGCCCATAAAAAGCACAGATACGCAGTATTTT
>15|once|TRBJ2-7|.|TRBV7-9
CASSLGHRSSYEQYF
TGTGCCAGCAGCTTAGGACATCGAAGCTCCTACGAGCAGTACTTC
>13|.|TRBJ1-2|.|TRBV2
CASSVGQSYGYTF
TGTGCCAGCAGTGTGGGTCAGAGCTATGGCTACACCTTC
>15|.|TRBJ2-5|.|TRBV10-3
CAISHPGRGQETQYF
TGTGCCATCAGCCACCCAGGACGGGGACAAGAGACCCAGTACTTC
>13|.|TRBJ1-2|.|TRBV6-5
CASRTSQNHGYTF
TGTGCCAGCCGCACATCACAGAACCATGGCTACACCTTC
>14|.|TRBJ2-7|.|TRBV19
CASSIAAITYEQYF
TGTGCCAGTAGTATAGCGGCCATAACCTACGAGCAGTACTTC
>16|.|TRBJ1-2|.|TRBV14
CASSQDPSEGISGYTF
TGTGCCAGCAGCCAAGATCCCTCAGAGGGAATCTCTGGCTACACCTTC
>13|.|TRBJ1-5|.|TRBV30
CAWSPHGDQPQHF
TGTGCCTGGTCCCCCCACGGGGACCAGCCCCAGCATTTT
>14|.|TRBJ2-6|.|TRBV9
CASSGDSGANVLTF
TGTGCCAGCAGCGGGGACTCTGGGGCCAACGTCCTGACTTTC
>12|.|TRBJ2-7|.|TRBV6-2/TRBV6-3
CASSRISYEQYF
TGTGCCAGCAGCCGGATCTCCTACGAGCAGTACTTC
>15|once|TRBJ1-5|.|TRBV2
CASSELNGYNQPQHF
TGTGCCAGCAGTGAGTTAAACGGCTACAATCAGCCCCAGCATTTT
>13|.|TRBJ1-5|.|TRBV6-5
CASSYTGHQPQHF
TGTGCCAGCAGTTATACAGGCCATCAGCCCCAGCATTTT
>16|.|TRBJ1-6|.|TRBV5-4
CASSLYGLFRNSPLHF
TGTGCCAGCAGCCTCTATGGACTCTTCCGGAATTCACCCCTCCACTTT
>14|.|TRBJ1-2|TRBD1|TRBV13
CASSLGQGFHGYTF
TGTGCCAGCAGCTTGGGACAGGGGTTTCACGGCTACACCTTC
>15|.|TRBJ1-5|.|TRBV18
CASSPQDGKNQPQHF
TGTGCCAGCTCACCACAGGACGGAAAAAATCAGCCCCAGCATTTT
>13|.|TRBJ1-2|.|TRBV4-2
CASSQDRGSGYTF
TGTGCCAGCAGCCAAGATAGGGGCAGTGGCTACACCTTC
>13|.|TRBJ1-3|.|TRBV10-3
CAISESWGNTIYF
TGTGCCATCAGTGAGTCATGGGGGAACACCATATATTTT